This T cell receptor beta chain was sequenced in a study of blood T cell repertoires in COVID-19. The CDR3 has 15 residues. CDR1 is SEHNR, CDR2 FQNEAQ, per germline (reference sequence). V lost 8 bases, J lost 2 bases, and 4 bases stayed unmatched. Measured with immunoSEQ multiplex PCR; TCRdb has only the in-frame clones, and not every one. The sample lists 60,000 to 70,000 clones; about 70% were seen once. The sequence derives from a woman at least 80 years old with acute or convalescent COVID-19. The V call is TRBV7-9, the J call TRBJ2-4; 12 bases are a match to TRBD2. Material: peripheral blood. CDR3 protein: CASALAGGTKNIQYF. The CDR3 nucleotides read TGTGCCAGCGCTCTAGCGGGAGGGACCAAAAACATTCAGTACTTC.